This TCR beta chain stems from a study of shared clonotypes between healthy human individuals. Trimming removed 6 bases from V and 3 bases from J; junction bases left unmatched: 7. The CDR3 is made up of 15 amino acids. Germline V gene data show CDR1 as SGHTA and CDR2 as FQGNSA. Original data processing: ImmunoSEQ output held junction-only sequences without quality scores, so filtering differed. Data came from immunoSEQ multiplex PCR; TCRdb stores just in-frame clones and leaves some out. That table supplies the V and J calls and clone size; D and trimming were determined from the DNA. The data contain 1.6 million or so clones, roughly 96% of them seen just once; the ten biggest clones take up 1.2%.

The specimen sequenced was naive CD4+ T cells sorted from blood. The subset here: CD45RA+ positively selected. The V gene is TRBV7-2, the J gene TRBJ2-3, with TRBD1 identical over 9 bases. This TCR was recovered from a man younger than 40 in good health. CDR3 sequence reads: CASRSQGARTDTQYF. The CDR3 DNA reads as TGTGCCAGCAGATCACAGGGGGCGCGGACAGATACGCAGTATTTT.